This T cell receptor (beta chain) was documented in a study of response to subunit inactivated influenza vaccine. TCRdb reanalysed the RT-PCR reads using MiXCR and keeps one entry per CDR3 protein. This table holds 500,000 to 550,000 distinct CDR3 sequences, less than 8% found once. The clonotype originates from a man between 50 and 75 years old who received an inactivated influenza vaccine. The sequenced sample was PBMCs from blood, obtained 23 to 25 months after vaccination.

DNA of the CDR3: TGCAGTGCTAGTACCTCGCAGGGGGTTGTCTACGAGCAGTACTTC. This codes for CSASTSQGVVYEQYF. This rearrangement joins TRBV20-1 to TRBJ2-7, with 7 bases fitting TRBD1. The CDR3 runs to 15 residues. The ends lost 3 bases at V and 3 bases at J; junction bases unmatched: 11. Germline V gene data show CDR1 as DFQATT and CDR2 as SNEGSKA (reference sequence).